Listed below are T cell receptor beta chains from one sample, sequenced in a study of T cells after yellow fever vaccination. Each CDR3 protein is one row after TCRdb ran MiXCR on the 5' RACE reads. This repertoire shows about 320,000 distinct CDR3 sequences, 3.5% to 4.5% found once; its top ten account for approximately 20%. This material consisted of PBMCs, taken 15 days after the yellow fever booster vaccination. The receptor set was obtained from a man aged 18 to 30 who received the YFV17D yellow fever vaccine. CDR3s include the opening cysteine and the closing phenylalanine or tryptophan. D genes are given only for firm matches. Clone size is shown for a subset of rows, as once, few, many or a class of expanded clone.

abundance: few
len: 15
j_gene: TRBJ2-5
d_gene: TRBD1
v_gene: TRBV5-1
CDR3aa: CASSPGTGALETQYF
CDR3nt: TGCGCCAGCAGCCCTGGGACAGGGGCGTTGGAGACCCAGTACTTC

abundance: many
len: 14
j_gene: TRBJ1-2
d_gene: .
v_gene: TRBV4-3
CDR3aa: CASSQDLATSGYTF
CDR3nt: TGCGCCAGCAGTCAAGATCTGGCGACAAGTGGCTACACCTTC

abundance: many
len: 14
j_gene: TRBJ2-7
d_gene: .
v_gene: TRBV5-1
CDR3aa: CASSPQGTTYEQYF
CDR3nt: TGCGCCAGCAGCCCGCAGGGGACTACCTACGAGCAGTACTTC

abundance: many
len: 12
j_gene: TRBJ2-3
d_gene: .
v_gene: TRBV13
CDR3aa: CASTASPDTQYF
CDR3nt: TGTGCCAGCACCGCATCCCCAGATACGCAGTATTTT

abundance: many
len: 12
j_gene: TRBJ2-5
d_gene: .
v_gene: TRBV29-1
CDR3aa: CSVDSQRETQYF
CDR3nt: TGCAGCGTTGATTCCCAGAGAGAGACCCAGTACTTC

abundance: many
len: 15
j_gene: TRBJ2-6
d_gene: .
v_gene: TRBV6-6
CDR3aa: CASSRANSGANVLTF
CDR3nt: TGTGCCAGCAGTAGGGCAAACTCTGGGGCCAACGTCCTGACTTTC

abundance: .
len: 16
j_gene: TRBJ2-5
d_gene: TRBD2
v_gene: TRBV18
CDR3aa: CASSQSGVIPRETQYF
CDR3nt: TGTGCCAGCTCACAAAGCGGGGTAATCCCACGAGAGACCCAGTACTTC

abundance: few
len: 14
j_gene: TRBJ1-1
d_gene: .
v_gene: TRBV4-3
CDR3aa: CASSQDGGYTEAFF
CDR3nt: TGCGCCAGCAGCCAAGATGGAGGGTACACTGAAGCTTTCTTT

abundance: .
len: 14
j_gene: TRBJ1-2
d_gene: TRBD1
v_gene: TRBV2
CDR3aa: CASSGQGLAYGYTF
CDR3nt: TGTGCCAGCAGTGGACAGGGGCTAGCCTATGGCTACACCTTC

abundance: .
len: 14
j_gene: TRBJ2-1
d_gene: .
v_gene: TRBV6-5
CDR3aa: CASVGEKSRNEQFF
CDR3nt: TGTGCCAGCGTCGGGGAAAAGTCGAGGAATGAGCAGTTCTTC

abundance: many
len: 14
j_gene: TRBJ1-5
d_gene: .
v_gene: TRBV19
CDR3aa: CASSIQISNQPQHF
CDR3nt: TGTGCCAGTAGTATACAGATTAGCAATCAGCCCCAGCATTTT

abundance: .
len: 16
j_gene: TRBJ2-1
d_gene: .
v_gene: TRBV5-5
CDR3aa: CASSLVVGPSYNEQFF
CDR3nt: TGTGCCAGCAGCTTGGTCGTGGGCCCCTCCTACAATGAGCAGTTCTTC

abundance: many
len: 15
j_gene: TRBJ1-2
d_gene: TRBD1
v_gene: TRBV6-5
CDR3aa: CASSLTGTARSGYTF
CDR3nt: TGTGCCAGCAGTTTGACCGGGACAGCCCGTTCCGGCTACACCTTC

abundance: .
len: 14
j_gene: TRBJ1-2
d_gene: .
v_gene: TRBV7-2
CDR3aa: CASSFSDGRDGYTF
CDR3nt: TGTGCCAGCAGCTTTAGCGATGGCAGGGACGGCTACACCTTC

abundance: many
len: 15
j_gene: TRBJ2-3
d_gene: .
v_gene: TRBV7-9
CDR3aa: CASSLEWQGSDTQYF
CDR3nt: TGTGCCAGCAGCTTAGAGTGGCAGGGGTCAGATACGCAGTATTTT

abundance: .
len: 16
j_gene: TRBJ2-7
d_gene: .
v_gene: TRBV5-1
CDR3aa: CASSLGDLGISYEQYF
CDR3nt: TGCGCCAGCAGCTTGGGTGACCTGGGAATATCCTACGAGCAGTACTTC

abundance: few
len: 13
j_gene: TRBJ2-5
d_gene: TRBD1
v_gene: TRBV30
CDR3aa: CAWSGQGAETQYF
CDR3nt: TGTGCCTGGAGCGGACAGGGAGCAGAGACCCAGTACTTC

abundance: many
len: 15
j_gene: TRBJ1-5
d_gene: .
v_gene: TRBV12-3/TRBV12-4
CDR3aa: CASTYVGREIQPQHF
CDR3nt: TGTGCCAGCACTTATGTCGGCAGGGAAATTCAGCCCCAGCATTTT

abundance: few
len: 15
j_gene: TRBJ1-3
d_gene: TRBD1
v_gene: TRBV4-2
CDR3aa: CASSRDRGDGNTIYF
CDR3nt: TGTGCCAGCAGCCGGGACAGGGGAGATGGAAACACCATATATTTT